The 5 T cell receptor beta chains reported below all come from one sample, sequenced in a study of identical twins. TCRdb recomputed calls from the 5' RACE reads with MiXCR, one row per CDR3 protein. There are roughly 700,000 distinct CDR3 sequences in the sample; roughly 8% occur only once, and 0.75% to 1% lies in the top ten. The data were also submitted as part of a second study, on yellow fever vaccine responses in identical twins.

The sequencing input was PBMCs. All receptors derive from a woman aged 18 to 35 in good health.

The gene calls are TRBV15 and TRBJ1-6; D not resolved. Per the germline V gene, CDR1 is LNHNV and CDR2 is YYDKDF (reference sequence). The V end lost 0 bases, the J end lost 3 bases, and 12 bases lay between the germline ends. CDR3 length: 17 residues. The CDR3 DNA follows: TGTGCCACCAGCAGAGATAGAGCCAGTAACTATAATTCACCCCTCCACTTT. Amino acids: CATSRDRASNYNSPLHF.

This clonotype was counted at least ten times. This rearrangement joins TRBV9 to TRBJ1-2; D remains ambiguous. Deletions cut 3 bases from V and 5 bases from J, with 23 bases between. CDR3 length: 17 amino acids. CDR1 SGDLS and CDR2 YYNGEE come from the germline V gene. CDR3 nucleotides: TGTGCCAGCAGCGGTGAGGGTTCCCAATCAGAGAATTATGGCTACACCTTC. Translation gives CASSGEGSQSENYGYTF.

V is TRBV5-4 and J is TRBJ1-2, with D possibly being TRBD1 (5 bases). Germline V lookup: CDR1 SGHNT, CDR2 YYREEE (reference sequence). The CDR3 loop spans 14 amino acids. V lost 4 bases and J lost 6, with 16 bases in between. CDR3 DNA: TGTGCCAGCAGCCCTGGGACCTTAAAGGATGGCTACACCTTC. Residues: CASSPGTLKDGYTF.

This clonotype turned up a few times. The genes are TRBV12-3 or TRBV12-4 and TRBJ2-7; D gene unclear. V was cut by 5 bases and J by 0 bases, with 11 bases left in between. The CDR3 contains 14 residues. The CDR3 is CASSNQWSSYEQYF. CDR3 sequence (DNA): TGTGCCAGCAGTAATCAATGGAGCTCCTACGAGCAGTACTTC.

This clonotype has more than one count but fewer than ten. The chain is built from TRBV7-6 and TRBJ2-5; 8 nucleotides match TRBD2. V shed 5 bases and J 2 bases; nucleotides not matched to a gene: 7. The CDR3 runs 15 residues. CDR1 and CDR2 from the germline V gene are SGHVS and FNYEAQ. CDR3 nucleotide sequence: TGTGCCAGCAGCCCTTCCGGGACTAGACAAGAGACCCAGTACTTC. Translation: CASSPSGTRQETQYF.